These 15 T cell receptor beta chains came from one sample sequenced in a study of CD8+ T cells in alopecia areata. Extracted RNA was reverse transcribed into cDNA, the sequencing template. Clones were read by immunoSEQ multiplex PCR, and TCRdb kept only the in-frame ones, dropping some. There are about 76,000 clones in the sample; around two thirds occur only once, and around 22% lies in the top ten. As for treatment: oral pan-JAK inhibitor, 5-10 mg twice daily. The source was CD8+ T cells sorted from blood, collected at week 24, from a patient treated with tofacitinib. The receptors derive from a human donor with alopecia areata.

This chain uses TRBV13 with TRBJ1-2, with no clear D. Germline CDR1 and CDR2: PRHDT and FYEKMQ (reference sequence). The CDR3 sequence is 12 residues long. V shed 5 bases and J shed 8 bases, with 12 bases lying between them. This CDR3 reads CASSTAGEGYTF. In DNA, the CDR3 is TGTGCCAGCAGCACAGCTGGGGAGGGCTACACCTTC. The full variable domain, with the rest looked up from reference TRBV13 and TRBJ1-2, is AAGVIQSPRHLIKEKRETATLKCYPIPRHDTVYWYQQGPGQDPQFLISFYEKMQSDKGSIPDRFSAQQFSDYHSELNMSSLELGDSALYFCASSTAGEGYTFGSGTRLTVV.

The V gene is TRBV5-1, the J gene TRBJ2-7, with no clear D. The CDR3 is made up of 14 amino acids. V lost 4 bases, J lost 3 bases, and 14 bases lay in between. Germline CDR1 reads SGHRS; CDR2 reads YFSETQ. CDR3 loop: CASSPTTQSYEQYF. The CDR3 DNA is TGCGCCAGCAGCCCGACCACCCAGAGCTACGAGCAGTACTTC. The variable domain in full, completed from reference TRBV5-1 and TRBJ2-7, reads KAGVTQTPRYLIKTRGQQVTLSCSPISGHRSVSWYQQTPGQGLQFLFEYFSETQRNKGNFPGRFSGRQFSNSRSEMNVSTLELGDSALYLCASSPTTQSYEQYFGPGTRLTVT.

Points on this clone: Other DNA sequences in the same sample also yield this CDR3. CDR3 in DNA: TGTGCCAGCAGCCCCCAGGGGAACGAGCAGTACTTC. It is translated as CASSPQGNEQYF. The chain combines TRBV5-6 with TRBJ2-7; perhaps TRBD1 as D (6 bases). This CDR3 contains 12 residues. Germline V lookup: CDR1 SGHDT, CDR2 YYEEEE. The V end was cut by 4 bases, the J end by 5 bases, with 10 bases between.

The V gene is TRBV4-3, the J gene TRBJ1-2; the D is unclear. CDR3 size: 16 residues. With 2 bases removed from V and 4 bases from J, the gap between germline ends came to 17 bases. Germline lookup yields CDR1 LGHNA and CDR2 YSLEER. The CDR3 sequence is CASSQSWSKGTYGYTF. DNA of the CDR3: TGCGCCAGCAGCCAAAGCTGGAGCAAGGGAACCTATGGCTACACCTTC.

CDR3 nucleotide sequence: TGTGCCAGCAGTACCCGGGACGGAATCACTGAAGCTTTCTTT. It translates to CASSTRDGITEAFF. The chain couples TRBV6-5 to TRBJ1-1; TRBD1 might be the D (5 bases). Per the germline V gene, CDR1 is MNHEY and CDR2 is SVGAGI. Trimming cost V 5 bases and J 4 bases, with 14 bases left between them. CDR3 size: 14 residues.

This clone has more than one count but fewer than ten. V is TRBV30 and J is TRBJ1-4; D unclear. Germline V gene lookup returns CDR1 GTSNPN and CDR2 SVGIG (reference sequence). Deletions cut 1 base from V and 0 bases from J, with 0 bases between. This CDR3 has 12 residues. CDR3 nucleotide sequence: TGTGCCTGGAGTGCAACTAATGAAAAACTGTTTTTT. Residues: CAWSATNEKLFF.

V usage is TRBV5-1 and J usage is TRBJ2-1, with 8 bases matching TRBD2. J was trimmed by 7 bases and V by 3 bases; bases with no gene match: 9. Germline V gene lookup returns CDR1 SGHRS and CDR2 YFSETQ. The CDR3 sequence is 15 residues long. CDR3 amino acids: CASSSPGGPRNEQFF. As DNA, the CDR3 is TGCGCCAGCAGCTCCCCGGGAGGGCCGCGGAATGAGCAGTTCTTC.

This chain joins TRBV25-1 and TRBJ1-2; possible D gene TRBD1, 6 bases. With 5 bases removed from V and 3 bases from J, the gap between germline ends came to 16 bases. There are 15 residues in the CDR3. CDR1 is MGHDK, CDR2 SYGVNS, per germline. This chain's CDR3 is CASSPPQQGHYGYTF. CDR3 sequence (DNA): TGTGCCAGCAGTCCTCCTCAACAGGGCCACTATGGCTACACCTTC.

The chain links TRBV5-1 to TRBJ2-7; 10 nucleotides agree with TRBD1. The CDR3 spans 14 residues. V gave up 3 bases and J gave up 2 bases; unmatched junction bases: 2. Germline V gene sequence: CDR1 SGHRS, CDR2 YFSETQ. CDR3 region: CASSSGTGAYEQYF. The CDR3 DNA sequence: TGCGCCAGCAGCTCCGGGACAGGGGCCTACGAGCAGTACTTC.

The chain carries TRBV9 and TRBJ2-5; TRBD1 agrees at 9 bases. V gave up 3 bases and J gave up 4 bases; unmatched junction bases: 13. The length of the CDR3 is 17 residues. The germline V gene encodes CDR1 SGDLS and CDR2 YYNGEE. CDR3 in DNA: TGTGCCAGCAGCGAGGATATCGGGACAGGGTATACAGAGACCCAGTACTTC. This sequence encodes CASSEDIGTGYTETQYF.

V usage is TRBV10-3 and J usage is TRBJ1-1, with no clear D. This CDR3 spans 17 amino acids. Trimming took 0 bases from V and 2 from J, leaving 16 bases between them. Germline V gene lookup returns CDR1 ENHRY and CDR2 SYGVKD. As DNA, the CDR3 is TGTGCCATCAGTGAGTCCCCGACGGCGAATGTCAACACTGAAGCTTTCTTT. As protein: CAISESPTANVNTEAFF.

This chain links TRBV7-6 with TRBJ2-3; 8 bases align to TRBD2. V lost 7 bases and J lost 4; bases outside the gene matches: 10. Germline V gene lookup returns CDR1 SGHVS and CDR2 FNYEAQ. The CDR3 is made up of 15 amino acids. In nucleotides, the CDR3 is TGTGCCAGCACCTCTCTCTCGGGGGGGGCAGATACGCAGTATTTT. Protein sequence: CASTSLSGGADTQYF.

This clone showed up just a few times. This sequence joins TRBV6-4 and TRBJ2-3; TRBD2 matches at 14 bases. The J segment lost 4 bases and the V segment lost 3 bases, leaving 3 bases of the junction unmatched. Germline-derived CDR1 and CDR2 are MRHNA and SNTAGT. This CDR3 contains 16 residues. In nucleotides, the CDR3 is TGTGCCAGCAGTGAGGGGACTAGCGGGGGCGCAGATACGCAGTATTTT. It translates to CASSEGTSGGADTQYF.

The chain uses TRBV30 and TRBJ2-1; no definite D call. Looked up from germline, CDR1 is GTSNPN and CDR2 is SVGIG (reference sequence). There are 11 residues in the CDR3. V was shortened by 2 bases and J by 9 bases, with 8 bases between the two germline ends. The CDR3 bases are TGTGCCTGGAGTTCCGTCGGTGAGCAGTTCTTC. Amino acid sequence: CAWSSVGEQFF.

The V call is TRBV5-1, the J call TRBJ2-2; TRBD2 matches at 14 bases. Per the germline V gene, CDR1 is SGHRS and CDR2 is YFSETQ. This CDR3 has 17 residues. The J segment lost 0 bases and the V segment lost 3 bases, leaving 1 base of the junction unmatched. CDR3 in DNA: TGCGCCAGCAGCTGGGGACTAGCGGGAGCGAACACCGGGGAGCTGTTTTTT. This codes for CASSWGLAGANTGELFF. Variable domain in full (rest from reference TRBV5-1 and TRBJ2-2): KAGVTQTPRYLIKTRGQQVTLSCSPISGHRSVSWYQQTPGQGLQFLFEYFSETQRNKGNFPGRFSGRQFSNSRSEMNVSTLELGDSALYLCASSWGLAGANTGELFFGEGSRLTVL.